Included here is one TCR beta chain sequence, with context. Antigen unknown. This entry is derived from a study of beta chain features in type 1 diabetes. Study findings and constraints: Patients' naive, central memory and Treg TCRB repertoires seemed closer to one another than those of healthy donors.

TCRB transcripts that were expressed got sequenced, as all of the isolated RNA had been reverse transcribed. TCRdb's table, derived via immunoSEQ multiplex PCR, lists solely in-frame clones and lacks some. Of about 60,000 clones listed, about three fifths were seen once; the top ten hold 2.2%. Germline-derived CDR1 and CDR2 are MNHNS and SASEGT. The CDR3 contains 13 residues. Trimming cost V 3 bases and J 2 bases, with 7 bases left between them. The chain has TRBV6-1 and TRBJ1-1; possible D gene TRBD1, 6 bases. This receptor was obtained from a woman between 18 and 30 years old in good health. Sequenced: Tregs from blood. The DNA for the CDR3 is TGTGCCAGCAGTGACAGGGGTAACACTGAAGCTTTCTTT. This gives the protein CASSDRGNTEAFF.